A single sample is the source of the 10 T cell receptor beta chains below, sequenced in a study of blood T cell repertoires in COVID-19. Some clones are missing from TCRdb's copy, which holds only in-frame ones; the method was immunoSEQ multiplex PCR. The sample lists about 150,000 clones, about 90% occurring once. The sequenced sample was peripheral blood. The receptors were gathered from a human donor in a cohort sampled during active COVID-19.

The V call is TRBV27, the J call TRBJ2-1; 7 bases are a match to TRBD1. J gave up 3 bases and V 10 bases, and 12 bases lay outside the gene matches. Germline loops: CDR1 MNHEY, CDR2 SMNVEV (reference sequence). This CDR3 is 15 amino acids long. The CDR3 spells CATTSRDRHYNEQFF. The CDR3 bases are TGTGCCACCACCTCCCGGGACAGACACTACAATGAGCAGTTCTTC.

This sequence joins TRBV7-9 and TRBJ1-5, with D hard to call. V lost 1 base and J 5 bases, leaving 9 bases between the germline ends. The CDR3 sequence is 14 residues long. CDR1 is SEHNR and CDR2 is FQNEAQ in the germline V gene (reference sequence). Written as DNA, the CDR3 is TGTGCCAGCAGCTTAGTCTCTGAGTATCAGCCCCAGCATTTT. Its translation: CASSLVSEYQPQHF.

The CDR3 sequence is CASISRSGGFEQYF. DNA of the CDR3: TGTGCCAGCATATCTCGGAGCGGGGGCTTCGAGCAGTACTTC. The rearrangement joins TRBV6-5 to TRBJ2-7, with 8 bases aligning to TRBD2. This CDR3 is built from 14 residues. CDR1 and CDR2 (germline): MNHEY, SVGAGI. After removal of 7 bases from V and 6 bases from J, the junction contained 11 bases not matched to a gene.

The chain couples TRBV7-8 to TRBJ1-1; D uncertain. Trimming removed 4 bases from V and 4 bases from J, with 16 bases in between. CDR3 length: 15 residues. Germline CDR1 and CDR2: SGHVS and FQNEAQ. The CDR3 is CASSYPGGRVTEAFF. In nucleotides, the CDR3 is TGTGCCAGCAGCTACCCAGGAGGGAGGGTCACTGAAGCTTTCTTT.

The rearrangement links TRBV11-2 to TRBJ1-4, with TRBD1 matching 9 bases. The V gene end was trimmed by 4 bases and the J gene end by 4 bases; junction bases not matched to a gene: 4. There are 15 residues in the CDR3. Germline V CDR1 and CDR2: SGHAT, FQNNGV. The DNA of the CDR3 is TGTGCCAGCAGCTGGGGGACAGGGAGTAATGAAAAACTGTTTTTT. Its translation: CASSWGTGSNEKLFF.

The chain's CDR3 is CASSPAREGETQYF. The DNA for the CDR3 is TGTGCCAGCAGCCCCGCCAGGGAGGGAGAGACCCAGTACTTC. This chain uses TRBV6-2 or TRBV6-3 with TRBJ2-5; 7 positions agree with TRBD2. From germline, CDR1 is MNHEY and CDR2 SVGEGT. The CDR3 loop spans 14 amino acids. The junction had 8 bases not matched to a gene; V was cut back by 6 bases and J by 4 bases.

The rearrangement uses TRBV5-1 and TRBJ1-6; no firm D call. Trimming stripped 0 bases from V and 10 bases from J, with 20 bases between. Germline V gene data show CDR1 as SGHRS and CDR2 as YFSETQ. The CDR3 spans 17 residues. CDR3 coding DNA: TGCGCCAGCAGCTTGGCTCAAAGGACTGGCCCAGGCTCACCCCTCCACTTT. Its translation is CASSLAQRTGPGSPLHF.

This clone appeared once. This chain uses TRBV27 with TRBJ2-3, with D possibly matching TRBD2 (5 bases). CDR3 length equals 20 residues. The germline V gene has CDR1 MNHEY and CDR2 SMNVEV (reference sequence). Between the trimmed V and J ends, which lost 0 bases and 6 bases, there was a span of 28 bases. The CDR3 is CASSLSKFGLLSGKPDTQYF. For the CDR3, the DNA is TGTGCCAGCAGTTTATCGAAGTTCGGCTTGCTAAGCGGTAAGCCCGATACGCAGTATTTT.

CDR3 sequence reads: CASSTSNSPLHF. The DNA for the CDR3 is TGTGCCAGTAGTACGAGTAATTCACCCCTCCACTTT. V and J are TRBV19 and TRBJ1-6, with D unclear. Germline lookup yields CDR1 LNHDA and CDR2 SQIVND (reference sequence). Deletions cut 4 bases from V and 6 bases from J, with 4 bases between. The CDR3 is 12 amino acids.

This chain connects TRBV6-5 to TRBJ2-3; tentative D call: TRBD2 (5 bases). In germline, CDR1 is MNHEY, CDR2 SVGAGI. This CDR3 contains 15 residues. V lost 9 bases to trimming and J lost 0 bases, with 16 bases between them. CDR3 amino acids: CASQMRARSTDTQYF. CDR3 nucleotide sequence: TGTGCCAGTCAAATGAGGGCAAGAAGCACAGATACGCAGTATTTT.